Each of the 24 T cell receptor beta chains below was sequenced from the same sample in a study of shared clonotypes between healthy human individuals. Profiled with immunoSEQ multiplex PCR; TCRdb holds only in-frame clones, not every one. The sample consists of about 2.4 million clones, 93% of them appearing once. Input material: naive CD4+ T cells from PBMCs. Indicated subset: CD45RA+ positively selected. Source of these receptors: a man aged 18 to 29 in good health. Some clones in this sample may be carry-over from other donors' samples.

This CDR3 reads CASSDRNKGWETQYF. The CDR3 bases are TGTGCCAGCAGCGACCGAAACAAGGGGTGGGAGACCCAGTACTTC. The chain links TRBV6-1 to TRBJ2-5; perhaps TRBD1 as D (5 bases). V was shortened by 6 bases and J by 5 bases, with 19 bases between the two germline ends. The V gene's germline CDR1 is MNHNS and CDR2 SASEGT. The CDR3 has 15 amino acids.

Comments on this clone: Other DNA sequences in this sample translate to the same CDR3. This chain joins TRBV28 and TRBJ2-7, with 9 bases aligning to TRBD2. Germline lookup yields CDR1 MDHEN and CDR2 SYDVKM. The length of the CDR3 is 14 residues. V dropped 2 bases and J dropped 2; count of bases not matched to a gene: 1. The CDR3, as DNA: TGTGCCAGCAGTTTACCTAGCGGGGCCTACGAGCAGTACTTC. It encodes CASSLPSGAYEQYF.

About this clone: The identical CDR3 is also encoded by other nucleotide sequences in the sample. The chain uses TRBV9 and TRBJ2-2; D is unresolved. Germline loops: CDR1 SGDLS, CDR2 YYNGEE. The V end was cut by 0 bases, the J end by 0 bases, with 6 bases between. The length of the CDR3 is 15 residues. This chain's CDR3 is CASSVGQANTGELFF. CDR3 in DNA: TGTGCCAGCAGCGTAGGACAAGCGAACACCGGGGAGCTGTTTTTT.

The CDR3 sequence: CASSLGAGAHQETQYF. CDR3 DNA: TGCGCCAGCAGCTTGGGGGCGGGCGCCCACCAAGAGACCCAGTACTTC. The genes are TRBV5-1 and TRBJ2-5; a weak D match, TRBD2 (5 bases). CDR3 size: 16 residues. Germline V lookup: CDR1 SGHRS, CDR2 YFSETQ. V was pared by 0 bases and J by 0 bases, with 12 bases between.

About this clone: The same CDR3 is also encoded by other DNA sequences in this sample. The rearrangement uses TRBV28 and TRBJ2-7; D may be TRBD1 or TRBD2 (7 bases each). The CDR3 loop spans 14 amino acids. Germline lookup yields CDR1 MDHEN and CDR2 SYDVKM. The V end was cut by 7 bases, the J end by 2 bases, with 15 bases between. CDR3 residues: CASTPGGAPYEQYF. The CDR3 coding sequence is TGTGCCAGCACCCCAGGGGGGGCTCCCTACGAGCAGTACTTC.

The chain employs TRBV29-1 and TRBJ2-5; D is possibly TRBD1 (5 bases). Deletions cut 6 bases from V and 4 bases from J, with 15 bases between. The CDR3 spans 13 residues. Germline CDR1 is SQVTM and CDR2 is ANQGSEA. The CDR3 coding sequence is TGCAGCGTGGGGCAGGGTCCACCAGAGACCCAGTACTTC. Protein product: CSVGQGPPETQYF. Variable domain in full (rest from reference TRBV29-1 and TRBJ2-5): SAVISQKPSRDICQRGTSLTIQCQVDSQVTMMFWYRQQPGQSLTLIATANQGSEATYESGFVIDKFPISRPNLTFSTLTVSNMSPEDSSIYLCSVGQGPPETQYFGPGTRLLVL.

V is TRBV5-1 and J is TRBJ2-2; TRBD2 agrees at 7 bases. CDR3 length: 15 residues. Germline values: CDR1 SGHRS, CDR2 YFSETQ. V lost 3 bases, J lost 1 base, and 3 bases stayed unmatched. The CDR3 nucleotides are TGCGCCAGCAGCTCGCTAGCGGAGAACACCGGGGAGCTGTTTTTT. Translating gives CASSSLAENTGELFF.

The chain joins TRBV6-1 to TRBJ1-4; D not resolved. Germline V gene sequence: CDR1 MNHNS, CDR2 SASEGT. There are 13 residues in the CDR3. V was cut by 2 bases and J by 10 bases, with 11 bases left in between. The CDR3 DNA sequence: TGTGCCAGCAGTGAATACCGGACGGGAAAACTGTTTTTT. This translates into CASSEYRTGKLFF.

The CDR3 protein is CASSLLRTDTQYF. The CDR3 DNA follows: TGTGCCAGCAGCCTGCTACGCACAGATACGCAGTATTTT. This chain connects TRBV7-3 to TRBJ2-3; no clear D gene. The CDR3 totals 13 residues. Deletions cut 5 bases from V and 1 base from J, with 7 bases between. Germline CDR1 SGHTA, CDR2 FQGTGA. The full variable domain, in which reference TRBV7-3 and TRBJ2-3 provide the parts outside the CDR3, is GAGVSQTPSNKVTEKGKYVELRCDPISGHTALYWYRQSLGQGPEFLIYFQGTGAADDSGLPNDRFFAVRPEGSVSTLKIQRTERGDSAVYLCASSLLRTDTQYFGPGTRLTVL.

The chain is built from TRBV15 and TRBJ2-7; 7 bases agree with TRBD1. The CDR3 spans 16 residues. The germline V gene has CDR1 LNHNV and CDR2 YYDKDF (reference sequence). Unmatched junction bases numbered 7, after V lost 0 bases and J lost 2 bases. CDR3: CATSRDWGQPPYEQYF. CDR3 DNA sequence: TGTGCCACCAGCAGAGATTGGGGACAGCCTCCCTACGAGCAGTACTTC.

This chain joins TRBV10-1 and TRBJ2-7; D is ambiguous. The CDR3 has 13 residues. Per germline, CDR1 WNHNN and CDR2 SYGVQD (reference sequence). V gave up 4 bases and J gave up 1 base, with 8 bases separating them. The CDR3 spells CASSGYNSYEQYF. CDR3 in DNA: TGCGCCAGCAGTGGATACAATTCCTACGAGCAGTACTTC.

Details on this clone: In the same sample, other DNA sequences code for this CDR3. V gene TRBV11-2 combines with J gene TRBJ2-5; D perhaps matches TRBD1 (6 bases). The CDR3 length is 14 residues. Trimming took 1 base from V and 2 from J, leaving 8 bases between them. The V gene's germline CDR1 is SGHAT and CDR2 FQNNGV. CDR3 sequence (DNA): TGTGCCAGCAGCTTAGCAGGGGTTCAAGAGACCCAGTACTTC. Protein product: CASSLAGVQETQYF.

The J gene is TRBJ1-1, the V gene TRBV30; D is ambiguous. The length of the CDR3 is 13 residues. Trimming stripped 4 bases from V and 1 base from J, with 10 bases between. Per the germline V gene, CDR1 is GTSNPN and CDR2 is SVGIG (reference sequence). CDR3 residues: CAWNRRANTEAFF. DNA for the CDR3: TGTGCCTGGAACCGGAGAGCGAACACTGAAGCTTTCTTT.

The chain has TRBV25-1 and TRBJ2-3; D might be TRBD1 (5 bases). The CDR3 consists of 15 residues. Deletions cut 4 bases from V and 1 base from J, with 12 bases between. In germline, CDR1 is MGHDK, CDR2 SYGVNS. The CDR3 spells CASSGTKTGTDTQYF. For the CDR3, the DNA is TGTGCCAGCAGTGGGACAAAAACTGGCACAGATACGCAGTATTTT.

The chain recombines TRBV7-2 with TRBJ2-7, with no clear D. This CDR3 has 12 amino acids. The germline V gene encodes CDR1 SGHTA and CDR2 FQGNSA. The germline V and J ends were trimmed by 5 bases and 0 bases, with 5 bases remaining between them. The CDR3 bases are TGTGCCAGCAGCCAGTACTCCTACGAGCAGTACTTC. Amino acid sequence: CASSQYSYEQYF.

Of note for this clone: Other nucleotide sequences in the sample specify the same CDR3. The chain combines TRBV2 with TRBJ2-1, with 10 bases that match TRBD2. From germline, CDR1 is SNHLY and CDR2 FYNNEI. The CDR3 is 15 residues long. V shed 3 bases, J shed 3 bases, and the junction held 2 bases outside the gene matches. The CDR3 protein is CASSEGTSVYNEQFF. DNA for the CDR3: TGTGCCAGCAGTGAGGGGACTAGCGTCTACAATGAGCAGTTCTTC.

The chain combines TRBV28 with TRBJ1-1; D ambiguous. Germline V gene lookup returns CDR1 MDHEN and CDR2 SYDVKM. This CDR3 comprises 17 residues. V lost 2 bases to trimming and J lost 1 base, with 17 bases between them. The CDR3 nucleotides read TGTGCCAGCAGTTTAAGTTGGTTAGGCCAACGGAACACTGAAGCTTTCTTT. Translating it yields CASSLSWLGQRNTEAFF. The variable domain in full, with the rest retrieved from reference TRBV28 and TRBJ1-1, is DVKVTQSSRYLVKRTGEKVFLECVQDMDHENMFWYRQDPGLGLRLIYFSYDVKMKEKGDIPEGYSVSREKKERFSLILESASTNQTSMYLCASSLSWLGQRNTEAFFGQGTRLTVV.

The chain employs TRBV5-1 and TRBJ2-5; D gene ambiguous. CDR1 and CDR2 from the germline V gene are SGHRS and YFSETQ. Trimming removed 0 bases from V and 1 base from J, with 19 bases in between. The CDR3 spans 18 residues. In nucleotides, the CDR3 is TGCGCCAGCAGCTTGGCCCTTAGACCCTCTCCCCCCCAAGAGACCCAGTACTTC. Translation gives CASSLALRPSPPQETQYF.

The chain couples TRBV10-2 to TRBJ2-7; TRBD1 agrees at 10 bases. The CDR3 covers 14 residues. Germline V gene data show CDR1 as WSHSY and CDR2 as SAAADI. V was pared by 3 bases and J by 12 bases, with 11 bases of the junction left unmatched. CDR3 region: CASSDPPRTGGTYF. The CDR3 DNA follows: TGCGCCAGCAGTGACCCCCCCCGGACAGGGGGAACGTACTTC.

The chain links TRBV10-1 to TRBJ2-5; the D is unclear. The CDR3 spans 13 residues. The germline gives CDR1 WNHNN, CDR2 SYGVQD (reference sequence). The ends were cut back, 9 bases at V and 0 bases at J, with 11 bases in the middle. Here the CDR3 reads CARTDPYQETQYF. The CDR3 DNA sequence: TGCGCCAGGACCGACCCGTACCAAGAGACCCAGTACTTC.

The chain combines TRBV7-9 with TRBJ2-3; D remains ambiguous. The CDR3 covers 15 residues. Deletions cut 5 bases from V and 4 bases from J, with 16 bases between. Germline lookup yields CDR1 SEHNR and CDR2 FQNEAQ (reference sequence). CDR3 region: CASSPRIVVADTQYF. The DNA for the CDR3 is TGTGCCAGCAGCCCCCGGATTGTTGTGGCAGATACGCAGTATTTT.

CDR3 amino acids: CASSLRMGQGPTYEQYF. The CDR3 bases are TGTGCCAGCAGCTTACGCATGGGACAGGGGCCCACCTACGAGCAGTACTTC. The genes are TRBV5-6 and TRBJ2-7; 10 positions agree with TRBD1. Germline lookup yields CDR1 SGHDT and CDR2 YYEEEE. The CDR3 is 17 residues long. Losses at the gene ends were 2 bases for V and 2 bases for J; bases not matched to a gene: 10.

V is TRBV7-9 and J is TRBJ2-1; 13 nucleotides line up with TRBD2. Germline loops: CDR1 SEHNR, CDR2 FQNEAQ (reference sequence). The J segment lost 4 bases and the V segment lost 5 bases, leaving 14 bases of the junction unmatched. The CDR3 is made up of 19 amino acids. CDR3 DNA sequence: TGTGCCAGCAGCCCCGTGGGGACTAGCGGGACCACGATGTACAATGAGCAGTTCTTC. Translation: CASSPVGTSGTTMYNEQFF.

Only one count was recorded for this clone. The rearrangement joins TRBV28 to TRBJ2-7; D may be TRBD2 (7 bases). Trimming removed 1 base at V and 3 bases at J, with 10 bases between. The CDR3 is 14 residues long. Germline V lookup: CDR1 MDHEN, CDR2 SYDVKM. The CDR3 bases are TGTGCCAGCAGTTTATTGGGGGGGCGCTACGAGCAGTACTTC. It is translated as CASSLLGGRYEQYF. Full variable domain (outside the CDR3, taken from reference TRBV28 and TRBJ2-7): DVKVTQSSRYLVKRTGEKVFLECVQDMDHENMFWYRQDPGLGLRLIYFSYDVKMKEKGDIPEGYSVSREKKERFSLILESASTNQTSMYLCASSLLGGRYEQYFGPGTRLTVT.